Presented here are 13 T cell receptor beta chains from one specimen sequenced in a study of read filtering for tumor transcriptome and immune sequencing. Molecular barcoded adaptors covering alpha/delta and beta/gamma chains were used on roughly 370 ng RNA. TCRdb recomputed calls from the reads with MiXCR, one row per CDR3 protein. The sample has 48,000 or so distinct CDR3 sequences, approximately 18% seen once; the top ten hold 15%. Input material: a population of CD138-negative cells sorted from bone marrow. The source of these receptors is a donor aged 40 or over with multiple myeloma.

This clonotype was picked up a small number of times. The J gene is TRBJ1-5, the V gene TRBV7-2, with a weak D call TRBD1 (5 bases). V lost 1 base and J 0 bases, leaving 10 bases between the germline ends. This CDR3 has 16 amino acids. In germline, CDR1 is SGHTA, CDR2 FQGNSA. The DNA for the CDR3 is TGTGCCAGCAGCTTAGGAGGGGTAGCTAGCAATCAGCCCCAGCATTTT. Translating it yields CASSLGGVASNQPQHF.

This clonotype has a count of ten or more. The V and J genes are TRBV7-9 and TRBJ2-3; a possible D gene is TRBD2 (5 bases). This CDR3 comprises 12 residues. V lost 7 bases and J 6 bases, leaving 11 bases between the germline ends. Germline assignment: CDR1 SEHNR and CDR2 FQNEAQ (reference sequence). In DNA, the CDR3 is TGTGCCAGCACCCGGGATATGGATACGCAGTATTTT. Protein product: CASTRDMDTQYF.

There are many counts of this clonotype. CDR3 in amino acids: CASSDREVVSYNEQFF. For the CDR3, the DNA is TGTGCCAGCAGTGATAGGGAGGTGGTCTCCTACAATGAGCAGTTCTTC. The V and J genes are TRBV2 and TRBJ2-1; D perhaps matches TRBD2 (6 bases). V lost 3 bases, J lost 0 bases, and 12 bases lay in between. Germline-derived CDR1 and CDR2 are SNHLY and FYNNEI. CDR3 length equals 16 residues.

There are many counts of this clonotype. This rearrangement joins TRBV5-1 to TRBJ2-1; D is unresolved. Trimming shortened V by 5 bases and J by 0 bases, and 9 bases separated the two germline ends. CDR3 length: 14 amino acids. CDR1 is SGHRS and CDR2 is YFSETQ in the germline V gene. Written as DNA, the CDR3 is TGCGCCAGCAGGATGACGGGCTCCTACAATGAGCAGTTCTTC. Its translation: CASRMTGSYNEQFF.

The table lists this clonotype with many counts. In nucleotides, the CDR3 is TGCAGCGTTCAGGGTGTTCTTATTAAAGGTCAACCTGGCAATGAGCAGTTCTTC. Protein product: CSVQGVLIKGQPGNEQFF. The gene calls are TRBV29-1 and TRBJ2-1; tentatively, D is TRBD1 (5 bases). V lost 5 bases and J 6 bases, leaving 29 bases between the germline ends. The CDR3 spans 18 residues. The V gene's germline CDR1 is SQVTM and CDR2 ANQGSEA.

This clonotype showed up many times. J is TRBJ2-7 and V is TRBV5-1; 10 nucleotides line up with TRBD2. This CDR3 is 17 amino acids long. Germline CDR1 reads SGHRS; CDR2 reads YFSETQ. The V and J ends lost 3 bases and 0 bases, in that order; junction bases with no gene match: 9. The CDR3 here is CASSSGLAEPYSYEQYF. The CDR3, as DNA: TGCGCCAGCAGCTCAGGACTAGCGGAACCTTACTCCTACGAGCAGTACTTC.

This clonotype was seen at least ten times. The chain joins TRBV5-1 to TRBJ2-7; D remains unclear. In germline, CDR1 is SGHRS, CDR2 YFSETQ. This CDR3 is 12 amino acids long. V lost 2 bases to trimming and J lost 6 bases, with 9 bases between them. CDR3 DNA sequence: TGCGCCAGCAGCTTAGTTGTTGGCGAGCAGTACTTC. Amino acid sequence: CASSLVVGEQYF.

This clonotype was seen repeatedly, ten times or more. This chain links TRBV30 with TRBJ2-5, with a possible D match to TRBD1 (6 bases). Trimming removed 2 bases at V and 8 bases at J, with 18 bases between. The CDR3 is made up of 14 amino acids. Germline CDR1 GTSNPN, CDR2 SVGIG (reference sequence). Here the CDR3 DNA reads TGTGCCTGGAGTCGAGGGAACAGGGCCTTAACCCAGTACTTC. It encodes CAWSRGNRALTQYF.

As for this clonotype: This sequence may be a read error, since a much larger clone differs from it by one base. The chain uses TRBV9 and TRBJ1-1, with D uncertain. V was pared by 3 bases and J by 0 bases, with 18 bases between. This CDR3 is 17 amino acids long. Germline V gene data show CDR1 as SGDLS and CDR2 as YYNGEE. The CDR3 DNA reads TGTGCCAGCAGCGAGGGATTGACAAGCCCTATGAACACTGAAGCTTTCTTT. It codes for CASSEGLTSPMNTEAFF.

Concerning this clonotype: This may stem from a read error, because a much larger clone lies one nucleotide away. The J gene is TRBJ2-5, the V gene TRBV2; no clear D. Looked up from germline, CDR1 is SNHLY and CDR2 is FYNNEI. Trimming took off 6 bases at V and 7 bases at J, with 12 bases between the two ends. The CDR3 length is 12 residues. The CDR3 DNA reads as TGTGCCAGCAGGTTGTTGGGTGCGACCCAGTACTTC. Amino acids: CASRLLGATQYF.

This clonotype was observed many times. The rearrangement uses TRBV6-2 or TRBV6-3 and TRBJ1-1; D unclear. V lost 0 bases and J lost 1, with 6 bases in between. Germline CDR1 is MNHEY and CDR2 is SVGEGT. The CDR3 loop spans 14 amino acids. Here the CDR3 DNA reads TGTGCCAGCAGTTACTCGACCGGGAACACTGAAGCTTTCTTT. Its translation is CASSYSTGNTEAFF.

This clonotype was seen repeatedly, ten times or more. The chain combines TRBV12-3 or TRBV12-4 with TRBJ2-1; D ambiguous. The length of the CDR3 is 16 residues. The V end was cut by 5 bases, the J end by 4 bases, with 18 bases between. The CDR3 loop is CASSSSRAAWYNEQFF. CDR3 bases: TGTGCCAGCAGTAGCAGTAGGGCAGCTTGGTACAATGAGCAGTTCTTC.

This clonotype was recorded many times. The V call is TRBV19, the J call TRBJ1-2, with D possibly being TRBD1 (6 bases). Trimming took 7 bases from V and 2 from J, leaving 17 bases between them. Germline V lookup: CDR1 LNHDA, CDR2 SQIVND (reference sequence). The CDR3 runs to 15 residues. CDR3 DNA sequence: TGTGCCAGTACCGACCGCGGAGGGACAAACTATGGCTACACCTTC. It translates to CASTDRGGTNYGYTF. Together with reference TRBV19 and TRBJ1-2, the CDR3 gives the full variable domain: DGGITQSPKYLFRKEGQNVTLSCEQNLNHDAMYWYRQDPGQGLRLIYYSQIVNDFQKGDIAEGYSVSREKKESFPLTVTSAQKNPTAFYLCASTDRGGTNYGYTFGSGTRLTVV.